A single sample is the source of the 20 T cell receptor beta chains below, sequenced in a study of CD8+CD57+ T cells in acquired aplastic anemia. The use of genomic DNA as template underpinned the TCR beta VDJ and CDR3 profiling. TCRdb re-called the reads through MiXCR, storing one row per CDR3 protein. The sample has about 420,000 distinct CDR3 sequences, 65% to 75% seen once. Material: sorted CD4+, CD8+, or CD8+CD57+ T cells (not recorded which) from PBMCs. The receptor source for this set is a human donor in good health, serving as a control.

This clonotype was observed many times. The chain employs TRBV7-9 and TRBJ1-6; the D gene is possibly TRBD1 (5 bases). The CDR3 sequence is 15 residues long. Trimming left V 1 base short and J 10 bases short, with 14 bases between. The germline gives CDR1 SEHNR, CDR2 FQNEAQ (reference sequence). This CDR3 is CASSLGGAVRSPLHF. The CDR3 bases are TGTGCCAGCAGCTTAGGAGGGGCCGTGCGGTCACCCCTCCACTTT.

The chain has TRBV6-1 and TRBJ1-1; maybe TRBD1 (5 bases). Per germline, CDR1 MNHNS and CDR2 SASEGT. The CDR3 has 15 residues. The germline V and J ends were trimmed by 7 bases and 9 bases, with 24 bases remaining between them. For the CDR3, the DNA is TGTGCCAGCATCCCCCCCGGGGGGGGTCGAGAGAAAGCTTTCTTT. Its protein product is CASIPPGGGREKAFF.

V usage is TRBV7-4 and J usage is TRBJ1-5; 7 nucleotides agree with TRBD1. The junction had 12 bases not matched to a gene; V was cut back by 5 bases and J by 11 bases. This CDR3 is 14 amino acids long. Per the germline V gene, CDR1 is SGHVT and CDR2 is SQSDAQ. The CDR3 loop is CASSPSTGEQAQHF. The CDR3 DNA sequence: TGTGCCAGCAGCCCCTCCACAGGGGAACAGGCCCAGCATTTT.

The V and J genes are TRBV7-2 and TRBJ1-2, with 8 bases fitting TRBD1. This CDR3 is 12 amino acids long. V dropped 5 bases and J dropped 12; count of bases not matched to a gene: 8. Germline V gives CDR1 SGHTA, CDR2 FQGNSA. CDR3 in DNA: TGTGCCAGCAGCGCCACAGGGGGTGGAAACACCTTC. It specifies CASSATGGGNTF.

Comments on this clonotype: This likely comes from a read error, as the CDR3 has no conserved phenylalanine or tryptophan at its end. Because the CDR3's place on the DNA is in doubt, the DNA is left out and the CDR3 is given as listed by TCRdb. V is TRBV7-6 and J is TRBJ2-7. Germline values: CDR1 SGHVS, CDR2 FNYEAQ. The CDR3 length equals 13 residues, ends included. CDR3 amino acids: CASSTAHSGTYEQ.

This chain links TRBV10-2 with TRBJ2-5; 7 nucleotides match TRBD2. The J segment lost 2 bases and the V segment lost 8 bases, leaving 5 bases of the junction unmatched. The CDR3 sequence is 13 residues long. Germline CDR1 WSHSY, CDR2 SAAADI. The CDR3 loop reads CASRDGGQETQYF. CDR3 in DNA: TGCGCCAGCCGGGACGGGGGGCAAGAGACCCAGTACTTC.

This clonotype has a handful of counts. This chain links TRBV2 with TRBJ1-2; tentative D call: TRBD1 (5 bases). V was clipped by 4 bases and J by 4 bases, with 13 bases between them. CDR1 is SNHLY and CDR2 is FYNNEI in the germline V gene. The CDR3 is 14 residues long. The CDR3 reads CASSGEGSVYGYTF. The CDR3 region has the DNA TGTGCCAGCAGTGGCGAGGGGAGCGTCTATGGCTACACCTTC. Full variable domain (outside the CDR3, taken from reference TRBV2 and TRBJ1-2): EPEVTQTPSHQVTQMGQEVILRCVPISNHLYFYWYRQILGQKVEFLVSFYNNEISEKSEIFDDQFSVERPDGSNFTLKIRSTKLEDSAMYFCASSGEGSVYGYTFGSGTRLTVV.

Details on this clonotype: This could be a read error, since a much larger clone is one nucleotide away. It is likely a read error, because the conserved phenylalanine at the end of the CDR3 is missing. The chain is built from TRBV9 and TRBJ2-3, with TRBD1 as a possible D gene (5 bases). The CDR3 is 14 amino acids. The V gene lost 4 bases and the J gene lost 4 bases, with 13 bases spanning the gap. The germline CDR1 and CDR2 sequences are SGDLS and YYNGEE. CDR3 region: CASSQATGADTQYS. The CDR3 region has the DNA TGTGCCAGCAGCCAAGCCACAGGTGCAGATACGCAGTATTCT.

This chain links TRBV15 with TRBJ1-6, with 10 bases fitting TRBD1. The germline V gene encodes CDR1 LNHNV and CDR2 YYDKDF (reference sequence). V was pared by 3 bases and J by 7 bases, with 9 bases of the junction left unmatched. CDR3 length: 17 residues. The CDR3 sequence is CATSSGTGEIQNSPLHF. As DNA, the CDR3 is TGTGCCACCAGCAGCGGGACAGGGGAAATCCAGAATTCACCCCTCCACTTT. The full variable domain, with the rest looked up from reference TRBV15 and TRBJ1-6, is DAMVIQNPRYQVTQFGKPVTLSCSQTLNHNVMYWYQQKSSQAPKLLFHYYDKDFNNEADTPDNFQSRRPNTSFCFLDIRSPGLGDTAMYLCATSSGTGEIQNSPLHFGNGTRLTVT.

This clonotype appeared once. The chain carries TRBV7-2 and TRBJ1-2, with 10 bases that match TRBD1. The V gene end was trimmed by 8 bases and the J gene end by 14 bases; junction bases not matched to a gene: 20. Per the germline V gene, CDR1 is SGHTA and CDR2 is FQGNSA. The CDR3 spans 15 residues. As DNA, the CDR3 is TGTGCCAGCGGGAGGGGGGGACAGGGGCTATACGGTTTTACCTTC. Protein product: CASGRGGQGLYGFTF.

As for this clonotype: At one end the junction does not follow the germline gene, possibly because of a read error. The CDR3 DNA reads as TGTGCCAGCAGCTTAGTAGGGCAGGCCTACGAGCAGTACTTT. Translation: CASSLVGQAYEQYF. The genes are TRBV7-9 and TRBJ2-2; D gene ambiguous. CDR1 SEHNR and CDR2 FQNEAQ come from the germline V gene (reference sequence). This CDR3 is built from 14 residues.

The table lists this clonotype with a few counts. This chain uses TRBV7-9 with TRBJ2-1, with D unclear. The CDR3 covers 13 residues. From germline, CDR1 is SEHNR and CDR2 FQNEAQ (reference sequence). V dropped 1 base and J dropped 6 bases, with 7 bases sitting between them. The CDR3 region has the DNA TGTGCCAGCAGCTTAGGCTCCCTCAATGAGCAGTTCTTC. It yields the protein CASSLGSLNEQFF.

Comment on this clonotype: The DNA is left out, because the CDR3 cannot be placed on it with certainty; the CDR3 is given as TCRdb lists it. The chain recombines TRBV12-3 or TRBV12-4 with TRBJ2-6; the D call of TRBD1 is as the table states it, not checked on the DNA. The CDR3 contains 23 residues when both ends are counted. CDR3 sequence: CASSFYICSARTGNEAGANVLTF.

This rearrangement joins TRBV7-2 to TRBJ2-5; the match to TRBD2 covers 9 bases. The CDR3 runs to 14 residues. CDR1 is SGHTA and CDR2 is FQGNSA in the germline V gene. With V trimmed by 9 bases and J by 9 bases, 14 bases remained unmatched. The DNA for the CDR3 is TGTGCCAGTAGTTCTAGCGGGGCCCAAGCGCCCCAGTACTTC. This gives the protein CASSSSGAQAPQYF.

The chain carries TRBV2 and TRBJ1-2; D unclear. Germline CDR1 is SNHLY and CDR2 is FYNNEI. V lost 2 bases and J lost 7, with 14 bases in between. CDR3 length equals 14 residues. CDR3 DNA: TGTGCCAGCAGTGAATATGGGGAGGAGAGTGGCTACACCTTC. It translates to CASSEYGEESGYTF.

The sample holds many counts of this clonotype. This chain joins TRBV6-6 and TRBJ1-2, with D maybe TRBD1 (5 bases). Trimming left V 0 bases short and J 8 bases short, with 19 bases between. The CDR3 length is 16 residues. Germline V gene data show CDR1 as MNHNY and CDR2 as SVGAGI (reference sequence). CDR3 nucleotide sequence: TGTGCCAGCAGTTACTCCCCGCCTATAGGGACCTTGGGCTACACCTTC. This translates into CASSYSPPIGTLGYTF.

This clonotype was picked up one time. No DNA is shown, since the ends of the CDR3 on it are uncertain; the CDR3 is the one TCRdb lists. The chain is built from TRBV7-2 and TRBJ1-2. Germline CDR1 and CDR2: SGHTA and FQGNSA. The CDR3 is 14 amino acids in total, end residues counted. This CDR3 reads CASSLFGGYTFGSF.

This clonotype was seen a handful of times. This chain joins TRBV18 and TRBJ2-6, with 13 bases fitting TRBD2. V trimming: 2 bases; J trimming: 3 bases; junction bases outside the gene matches: 4. Germline V gene data show CDR1 as KGHSH and CDR2 as LQKENI. This CDR3 contains 18 residues. The CDR3 protein is CASSPGLAGAGGANVLTF. As DNA, the CDR3 is TGTGCCAGCTCACCAGGACTAGCGGGGGCCGGTGGGGCCAACGTCCTGACTTTC.

This clonotype was counted only a few times. The V call is TRBV5-6, the J call TRBJ2-3, with D hard to call. The CDR3 length is 13 residues. V was trimmed by 0 bases and J by 4 bases, leaving 6 bases between them. CDR1 and CDR2 (germline): SGHDT, YYEEEE. The CDR3 region has the DNA TGTGCCAGCAGCTTGGTCGGCCCAGATACGCAGTATTTT. This sequence encodes CASSLVGPDTQYF.

This clonotype was detected ten times or more. This chain uses TRBV10-1 with TRBJ2-1; 8 bases are shared with TRBD1. The CDR3 totals 15 residues. Trimming took 4 bases from V and 4 from J; bases not matched to a gene: 6. The germline V gene has CDR1 WNHNN and CDR2 SYGVQD (reference sequence). Written as DNA, the CDR3 is TGCGCCAGCAGTGTATTACAGGGGGTATACAATGAGCAGTTCTTC. It is translated as CASSVLQGVYNEQFF.